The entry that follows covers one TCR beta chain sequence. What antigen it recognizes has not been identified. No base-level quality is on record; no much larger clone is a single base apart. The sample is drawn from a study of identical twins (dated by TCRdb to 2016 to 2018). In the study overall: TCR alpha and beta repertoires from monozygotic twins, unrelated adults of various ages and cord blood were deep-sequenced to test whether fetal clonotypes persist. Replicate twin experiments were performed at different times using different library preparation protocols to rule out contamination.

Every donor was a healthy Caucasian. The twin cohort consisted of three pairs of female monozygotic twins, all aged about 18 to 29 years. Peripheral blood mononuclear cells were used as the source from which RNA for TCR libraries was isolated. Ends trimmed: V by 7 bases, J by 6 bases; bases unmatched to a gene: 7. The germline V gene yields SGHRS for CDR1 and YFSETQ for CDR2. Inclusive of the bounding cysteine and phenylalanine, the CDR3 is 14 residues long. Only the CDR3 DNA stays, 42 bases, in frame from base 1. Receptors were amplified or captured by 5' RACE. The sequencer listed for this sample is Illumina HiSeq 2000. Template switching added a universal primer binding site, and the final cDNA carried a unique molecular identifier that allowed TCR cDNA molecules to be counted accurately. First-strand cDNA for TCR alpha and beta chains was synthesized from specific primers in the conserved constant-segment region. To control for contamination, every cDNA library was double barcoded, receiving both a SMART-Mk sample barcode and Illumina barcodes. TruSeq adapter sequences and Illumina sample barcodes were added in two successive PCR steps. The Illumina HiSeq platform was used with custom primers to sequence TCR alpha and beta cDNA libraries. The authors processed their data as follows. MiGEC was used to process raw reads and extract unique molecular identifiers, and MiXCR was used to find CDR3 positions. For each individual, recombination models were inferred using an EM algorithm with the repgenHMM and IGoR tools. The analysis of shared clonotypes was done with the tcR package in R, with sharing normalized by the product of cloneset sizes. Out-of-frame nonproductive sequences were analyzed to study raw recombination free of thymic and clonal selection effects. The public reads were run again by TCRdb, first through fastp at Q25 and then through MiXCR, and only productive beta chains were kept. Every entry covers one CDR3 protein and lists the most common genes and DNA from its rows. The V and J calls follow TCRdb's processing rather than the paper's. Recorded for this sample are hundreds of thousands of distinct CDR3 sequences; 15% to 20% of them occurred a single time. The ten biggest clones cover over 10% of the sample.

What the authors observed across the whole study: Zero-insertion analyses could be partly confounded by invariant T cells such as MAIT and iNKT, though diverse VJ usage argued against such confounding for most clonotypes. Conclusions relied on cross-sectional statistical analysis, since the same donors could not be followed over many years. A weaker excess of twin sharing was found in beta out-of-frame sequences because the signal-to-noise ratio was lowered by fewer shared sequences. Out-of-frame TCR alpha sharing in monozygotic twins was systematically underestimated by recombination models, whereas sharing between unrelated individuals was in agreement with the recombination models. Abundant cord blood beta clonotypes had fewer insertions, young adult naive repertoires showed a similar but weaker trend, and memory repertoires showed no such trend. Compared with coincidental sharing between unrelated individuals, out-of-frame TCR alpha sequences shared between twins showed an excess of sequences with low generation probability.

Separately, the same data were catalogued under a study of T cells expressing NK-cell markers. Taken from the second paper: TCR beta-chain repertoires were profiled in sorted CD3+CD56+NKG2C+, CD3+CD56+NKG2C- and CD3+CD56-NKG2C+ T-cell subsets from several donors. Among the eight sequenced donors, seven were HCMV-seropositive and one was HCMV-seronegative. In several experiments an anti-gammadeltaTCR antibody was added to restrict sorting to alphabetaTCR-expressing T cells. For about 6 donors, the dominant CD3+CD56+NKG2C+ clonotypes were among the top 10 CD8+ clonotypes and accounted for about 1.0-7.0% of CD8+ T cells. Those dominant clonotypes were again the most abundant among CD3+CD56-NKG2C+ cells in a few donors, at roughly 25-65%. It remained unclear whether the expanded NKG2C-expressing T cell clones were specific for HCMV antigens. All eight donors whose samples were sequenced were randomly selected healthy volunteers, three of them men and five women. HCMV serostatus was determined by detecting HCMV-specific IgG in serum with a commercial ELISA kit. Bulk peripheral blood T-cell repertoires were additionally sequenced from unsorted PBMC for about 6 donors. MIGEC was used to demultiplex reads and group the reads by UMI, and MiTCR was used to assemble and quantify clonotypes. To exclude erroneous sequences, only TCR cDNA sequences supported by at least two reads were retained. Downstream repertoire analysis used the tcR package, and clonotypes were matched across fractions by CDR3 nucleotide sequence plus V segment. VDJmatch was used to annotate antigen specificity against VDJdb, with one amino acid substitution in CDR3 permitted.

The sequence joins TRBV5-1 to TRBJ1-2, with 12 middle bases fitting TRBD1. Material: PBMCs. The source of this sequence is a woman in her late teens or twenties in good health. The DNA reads TGCGCCAGCGAACCGGGACAGGGGGCGAATGGCTACACCTTC. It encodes CASEPGQGANGYTF.